This T cell receptor (beta chain) is from a study of response to subunit inactivated influenza vaccine. Whole-study findings and limits: The authors put forward the suggestion that each seasonal influenza vaccination may bring in only a limited number of new T cells.

Only a few counts were recorded for this clonotype. Its matching antigen is unknown. TCRdb reanalysed the RT-PCR reads using MiXCR and keeps one entry per CDR3 protein. The sample yields 650,000 to 800,000 distinct CDR3 sequences, around 14% seen once. This CDR3 has 15 residues. The ends were cut back, 1 base at V and 3 bases at J, with 13 bases in the middle. The V gene's germline CDR1 is SGHRS and CDR2 YFSETQ. This chain joins TRBV5-1 and TRBJ1-2; a weak D match, TRBD1 (5 bases). The source was PBMCs from blood, collected roughly 2 weeks before vaccination. The sequence came from a man aged 50-59 years who received an inactivated influenza vaccine. The DNA of the CDR3 is TGCGCCAGCAGCTTGACCCTCGGGGGAGACTATGGCTACACCTTC. This sequence encodes CASSLTLGGDYGYTF.